This T cell receptor beta chain was recovered during a study of control samples from healthy donors and cancer patients. TCRdb's copy holds only in-frame clones and misses some; the assay was immunoSEQ multiplex PCR. The data hold 150,000 to 200,000 clones, with roughly 92% observed a single time. The V and J ends lost 3 bases and 1 base respectively, with 15 bases between them. The CDR3 has 16 residues. Germline V gene lookup returns CDR1 MNHEY and CDR2 SVGAGI. This clone was detected only a few times. Sequencing was performed on blood. The rearrangement joins TRBV6-5 to TRBJ1-1; D possibly corresponds to TRBD1 (5 bases). The TCR was taken from a man younger than 40 in good health. The CDR3 coding sequence is TGTGCCAGCAGTTATCAACCGGGACCGTCGAACACTGAAGCTTTCTTT. It codes for CASSYQPGPSNTEAFF.